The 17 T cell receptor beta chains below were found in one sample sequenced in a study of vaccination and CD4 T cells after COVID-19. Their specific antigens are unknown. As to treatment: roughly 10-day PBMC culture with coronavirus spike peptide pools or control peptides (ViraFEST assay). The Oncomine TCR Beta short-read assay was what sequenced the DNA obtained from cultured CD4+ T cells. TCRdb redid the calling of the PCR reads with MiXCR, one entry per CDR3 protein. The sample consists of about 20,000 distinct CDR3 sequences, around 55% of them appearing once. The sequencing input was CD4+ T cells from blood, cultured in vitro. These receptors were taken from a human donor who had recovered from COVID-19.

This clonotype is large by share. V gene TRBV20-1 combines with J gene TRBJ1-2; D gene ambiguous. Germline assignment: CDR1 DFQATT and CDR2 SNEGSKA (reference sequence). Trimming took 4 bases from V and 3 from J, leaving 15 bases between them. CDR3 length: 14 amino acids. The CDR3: CSAIPRYRDYGYTF. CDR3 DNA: TGCAGTGCTATCCCCCGGTACAGAGACTATGGCTACACCTTC.

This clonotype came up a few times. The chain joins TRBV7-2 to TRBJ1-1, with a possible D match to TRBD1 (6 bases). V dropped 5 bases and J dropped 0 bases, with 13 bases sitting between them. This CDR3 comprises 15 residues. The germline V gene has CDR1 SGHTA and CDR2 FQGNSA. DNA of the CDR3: TGTGCCAGCAGCACCTCGACAGGCTTGAACACTGAAGCTTTCTTT. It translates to CASSTSTGLNTEAFF.

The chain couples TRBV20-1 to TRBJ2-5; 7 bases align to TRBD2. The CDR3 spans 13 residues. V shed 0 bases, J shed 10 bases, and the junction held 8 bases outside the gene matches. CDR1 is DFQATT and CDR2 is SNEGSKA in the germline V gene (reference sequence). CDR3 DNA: TGCAGTGCTAGAGATGGGGTCGCGGGGGACCAGTACTTC. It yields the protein CSARDGVAGDQYF.

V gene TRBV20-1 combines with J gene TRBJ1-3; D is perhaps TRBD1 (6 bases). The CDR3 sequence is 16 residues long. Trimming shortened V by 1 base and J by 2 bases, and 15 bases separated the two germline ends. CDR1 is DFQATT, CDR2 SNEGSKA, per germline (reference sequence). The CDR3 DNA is TGCAGTGCTAGAGTCGCGCAGGGGCCCACTGGAAACACCATATATTTT. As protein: CSARVAQGPTGNTIYF.

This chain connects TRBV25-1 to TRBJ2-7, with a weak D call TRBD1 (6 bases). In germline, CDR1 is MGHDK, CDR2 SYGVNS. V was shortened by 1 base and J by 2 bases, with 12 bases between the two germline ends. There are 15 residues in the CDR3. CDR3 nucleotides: TGTGCCAGCAGTGAATCGAACAGGGTCGCCTACGAGCAGTACTTC. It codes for CASSESNRVAYEQYF.

The CDR3 DNA reads TGTGCCAGCAGCTTAGGCCGGAACATGAACACTGAAGCTTTCTTT. It is translated as CASSLGRNMNTEAFF. V and J are TRBV7-6 and TRBJ1-1, with D unclear. Germline V gene lookup returns CDR1 SGHVS and CDR2 FNYEAQ. The V gene lost 1 base and the J gene lost 0 bases, with 9 bases spanning the gap. This CDR3 has 15 amino acids.

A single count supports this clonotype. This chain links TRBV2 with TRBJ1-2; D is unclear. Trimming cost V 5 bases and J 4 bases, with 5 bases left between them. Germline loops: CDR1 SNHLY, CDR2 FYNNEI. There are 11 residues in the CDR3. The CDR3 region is CASSLSYGYTF. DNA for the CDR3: TGTGCCAGCAGTCTTTCCTATGGCTACACCTTC.

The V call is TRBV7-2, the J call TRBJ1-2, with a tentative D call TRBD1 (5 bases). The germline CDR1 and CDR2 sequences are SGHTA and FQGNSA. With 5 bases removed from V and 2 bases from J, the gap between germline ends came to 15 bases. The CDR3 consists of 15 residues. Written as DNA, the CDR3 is TGTGCCAGCAGCCTCCAGGTTGGGGCGAACTATGGCTACACCTTC. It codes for CASSLQVGANYGYTF.

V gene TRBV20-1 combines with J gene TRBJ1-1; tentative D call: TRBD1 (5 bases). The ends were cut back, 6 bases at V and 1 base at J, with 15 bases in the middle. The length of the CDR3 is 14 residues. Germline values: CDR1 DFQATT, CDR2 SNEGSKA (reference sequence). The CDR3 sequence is CSARSGTANTEAFF. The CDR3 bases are TGCAGTGCCCGGAGCGGGACTGCGAACACTGAAGCTTTCTTT.

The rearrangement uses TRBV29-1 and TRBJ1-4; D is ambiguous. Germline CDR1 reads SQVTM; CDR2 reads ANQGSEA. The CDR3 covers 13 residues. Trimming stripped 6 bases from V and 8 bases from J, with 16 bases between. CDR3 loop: CSVLGRLGEKLFF. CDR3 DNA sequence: TGCAGCGTCCTAGGACGGTTAGGCGAAAAACTGTTTTTT.

The CDR3 sequence: CASSMSGPYEQYF. DNA for the CDR3: TGCGCCAGCAGCATGAGCGGCCCCTACGAGCAGTACTTC. The chain links TRBV4-1 to TRBJ2-7; D possibly corresponds to TRBD2 (5 bases). V shed 5 bases and J shed 2 bases, with 10 bases lying between them. CDR1 MGHRA and CDR2 YSYEKL come from the germline V gene. CDR3 length equals 13 residues.

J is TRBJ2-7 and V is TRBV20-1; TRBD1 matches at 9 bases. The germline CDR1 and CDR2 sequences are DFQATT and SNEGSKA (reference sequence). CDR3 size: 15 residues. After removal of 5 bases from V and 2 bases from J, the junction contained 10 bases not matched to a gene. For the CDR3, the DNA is TGCAGTGCTCCCCCTCGGACAGGGGTCCCCTACGAGCAGTACTTC. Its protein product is CSAPPRTGVPYEQYF.

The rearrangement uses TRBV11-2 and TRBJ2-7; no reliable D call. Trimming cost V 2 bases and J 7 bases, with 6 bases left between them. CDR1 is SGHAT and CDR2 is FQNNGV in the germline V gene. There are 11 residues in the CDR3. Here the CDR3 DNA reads TGTGCCAGCAGCTTATTTGGGGAGCAGTACTTC. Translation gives CASSLFGEQYF.

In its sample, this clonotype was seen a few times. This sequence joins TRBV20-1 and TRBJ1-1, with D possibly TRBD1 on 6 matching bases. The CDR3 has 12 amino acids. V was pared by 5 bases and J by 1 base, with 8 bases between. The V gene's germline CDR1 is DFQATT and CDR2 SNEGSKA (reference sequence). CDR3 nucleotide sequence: TGCAGTGCTCTCAGGGGGAACACTGAAGCTTTCTTT. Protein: CSALRGNTEAFF.

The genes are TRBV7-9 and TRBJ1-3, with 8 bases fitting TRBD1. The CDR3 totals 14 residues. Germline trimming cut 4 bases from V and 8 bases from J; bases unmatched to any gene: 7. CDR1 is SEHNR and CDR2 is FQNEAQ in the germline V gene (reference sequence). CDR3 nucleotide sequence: TGTGCCAGCAGCTCGACAGGGGCCGGGGACACCATATATTTT. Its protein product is CASSSTGAGDTIYF.

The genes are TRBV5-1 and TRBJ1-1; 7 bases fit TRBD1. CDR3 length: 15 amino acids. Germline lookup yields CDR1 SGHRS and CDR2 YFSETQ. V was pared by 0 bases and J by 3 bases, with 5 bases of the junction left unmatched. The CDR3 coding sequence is TGCGCCAGCAGCTTGGGACAGGGAATAGACACTGAAGCTTTCTTT. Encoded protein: CASSLGQGIDTEAFF.

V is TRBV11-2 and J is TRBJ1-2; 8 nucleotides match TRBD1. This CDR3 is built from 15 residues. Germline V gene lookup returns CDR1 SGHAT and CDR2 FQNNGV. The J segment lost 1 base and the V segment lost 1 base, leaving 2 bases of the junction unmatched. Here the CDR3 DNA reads TGTGCCAGCAGCTTAGGACAGGGGAATAACTATGGCTACACCTTC. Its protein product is CASSLGQGNNYGYTF.